This TCR beta chain was recovered during a study of PD-L1 blockade in urothelial cancer. Across the whole study: Patients with male sex and bladder-origin urothelial cancer accounted for twenty-five of 29 enrolled. Prior exposure to chemotherapy in patients amounted to 0 to 3 regimens received.

Each PCR reaction had synthetic TCR analog templates spiked into it. Here immunoSEQ multiplex PCR was the method, and the copy in TCRdb shows in-frame clones only, minus some. The table has more than 65,000 clones, around 90% seen once; the top ten hold 4.5% to 6.5%. This CDR3 has 16 residues. Germline CDR1 reads SGHRS; CDR2 reads YFSETQ. Trimming removed 6 bases from V and 1 base from J; junction bases left unmatched: 5. The V call is TRBV5-1, the J call TRBJ2-2; 11 nucleotides align to TRBD2. Sample: PBMCs, taken around atezolizumab (anti-PD-L1) treatment. The sequence came from a woman between 65 and 79 years old with urothelial cancer. CDR3 residues: CASKTSGGENTGELFF. The CDR3 DNA reads TGCGCCAGCAAAACTAGCGGGGGAGAGAACACCGGGGAGCTGTTTTTT.